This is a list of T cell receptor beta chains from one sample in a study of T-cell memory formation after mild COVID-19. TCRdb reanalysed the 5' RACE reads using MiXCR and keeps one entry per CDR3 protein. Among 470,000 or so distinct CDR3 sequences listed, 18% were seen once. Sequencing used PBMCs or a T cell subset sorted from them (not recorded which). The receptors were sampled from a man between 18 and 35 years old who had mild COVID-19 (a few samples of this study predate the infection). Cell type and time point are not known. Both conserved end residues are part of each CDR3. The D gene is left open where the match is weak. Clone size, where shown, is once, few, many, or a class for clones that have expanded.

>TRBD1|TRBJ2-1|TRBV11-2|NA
CASSSGTGVPEINEQFF
TGTGCCAGCAGCTCCGGGACAGGGGTCCCTGAAATTAATGAGCAGTTCTTC
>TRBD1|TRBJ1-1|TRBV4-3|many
CASSQDLRTGGTEAFF
TGCGCCAGCAGCCAAGATCTAAGGACAGGGGGTACTGAAGCTTTCTTT
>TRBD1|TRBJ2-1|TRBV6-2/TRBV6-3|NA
CASNRDRSYNEQFF
TGTGCCAGCAACAGGGACAGGTCCTACAATGAGCAGTTCTTC
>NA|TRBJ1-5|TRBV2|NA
CASSEELQPQHF
TGTGCCAGCAGTGAAGAGCTTCAGCCCCAGCATTTT
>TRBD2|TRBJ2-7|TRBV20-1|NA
CSARDAGGPPNYEQYF
TGCAGTGCTAGAGATGCGGGGGGTCCCCCTAACTACGAGCAGTACTTC
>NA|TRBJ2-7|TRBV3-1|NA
CASSTRGSYEQYF
TGTGCCAGCAGCACAAGGGGCTCCTACGAGCAGTACTTC
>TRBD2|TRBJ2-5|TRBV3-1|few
CASSQRGGGETQYF
TGTGCCAGCAGCCAGCGGGGGGGCGGAGAGACCCAGTACTTC
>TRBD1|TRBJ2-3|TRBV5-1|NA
CASSFRAGGGTDTQYF
TGCGCCAGCAGCTTCCGAGCAGGGGGCGGTACAGATACGCAGTATTTT
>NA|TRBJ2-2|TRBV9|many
CASTRENTGELFF
TGTGCCAGCACCCGGGAGAACACCGGGGAGCTGTTTTTT
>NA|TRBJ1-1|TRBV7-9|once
CAISLGNTEAFF
TGTGCCATCAGCTTGGGGAACACTGAAGCTTTCTTT
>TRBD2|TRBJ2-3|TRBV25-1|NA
CASSPSGGSDTEYF
TGTGCCAGCAGCCCTAGCGGGGGCAGTGATACGGAGTATTTT
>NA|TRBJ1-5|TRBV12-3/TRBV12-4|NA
CASSNYFQPQHF
TGTGCCAGCAGTAATTACTTCCAGCCCCAGCATTTT
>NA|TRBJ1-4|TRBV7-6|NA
CASSSRGTENEKLFF
TGTGCCAGCAGCTCCCGGGGGACCGAGAATGAAAAACTGTTTTTT
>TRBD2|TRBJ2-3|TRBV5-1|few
CASSNGGGARSTDTQYF
TGCGCCAGCAGCAATGGCGGGGGGGCCCGGAGCACAGATACGCAGTATTTT
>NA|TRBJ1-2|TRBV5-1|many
CASSSQGEGGYTF
TGCGCCAGCAGCTCCCAGGGAGAAGGTGGCTACACCTTC
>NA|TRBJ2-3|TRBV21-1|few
CASRTLRATDTQYF
TGTGCCAGCAGGACCCTCAGGGCGACAGATACGCAGTATTTT